The source of this T cell receptor beta chain is a study of T cell changes during pregnancy in multiple sclerosis. This clone was seen only once. Some clones are missing from TCRdb's copy, which holds only in-frame ones; the method was immunoSEQ multiplex PCR. The data hold about 20,000 clones, with about 90% observed a single time. The length of the CDR3 is 18 residues. Per the germline V gene, CDR1 is SGDLS and CDR2 is YYNGEE. Trimming at V came to 4 bases and at J to 2 bases, leaving 12 bases not matched to a gene. Sequencing used CD8+ T cells from peripheral blood mononuclear cells, obtained in the second trimester of pregnancy. The receptor comes from a female donor in good health, enrolled as a control in a pregnancy study. V is TRBV9 and J is TRBJ2-1; 10 nucleotides agree with TRBD2. Here the CDR3 reads CASSNPSGSPRTYNEQFF. The DNA of the CDR3 is TGTGCCAGCAGCAATCCTAGCGGGAGCCCCCGAACCTACAATGAGCAGTTCTTC. Together with reference TRBV9 and TRBJ2-1, the CDR3 gives the full variable domain: DSGVTQTPKHLITATGQRVTLRCSPRSGDLSVYWYQQSLDQGLQFLIQYYNGEERAKGNILERFSAQQFPDLHSELNLSSLELGDSALYFCASSNPSGSPRTYNEQFFGPGTRLTVL.